This T cell receptor beta chain was sequenced for a study of OX40 agonist ivuxolimab in advanced cancers. TCRdb keeps only in-frame clones here, not all; method: immunoSEQ multiplex PCR. The data hold fewer than 95,000 clones, with about 93% observed a single time. This clone appeared a single time. Germline lookup yields CDR1 SGHTA and CDR2 FQGNSA. CDR3 size: 15 residues. Trimming pared 1 base from V and 1 base from J, leaving 10 bases between. This receptor was taken from an adult with an advanced solid tumor such as melanoma, head and neck, liver or kidney cancer. The rearrangement links TRBV7-2 to TRBJ1-1, with TRBD1 as a possible D gene (5 bases). The starting material was CD4+ or CD8+ T cells sorted from blood, obtained in a trial of the OX40 agonist ivuxolimab. The CDR3 sequence is CASSLVGDANTEAFF. The CDR3 coding sequence is TGTGCCAGCAGCTTAGTTGGGGACGCGAACACTGAAGCTTTCTTT.